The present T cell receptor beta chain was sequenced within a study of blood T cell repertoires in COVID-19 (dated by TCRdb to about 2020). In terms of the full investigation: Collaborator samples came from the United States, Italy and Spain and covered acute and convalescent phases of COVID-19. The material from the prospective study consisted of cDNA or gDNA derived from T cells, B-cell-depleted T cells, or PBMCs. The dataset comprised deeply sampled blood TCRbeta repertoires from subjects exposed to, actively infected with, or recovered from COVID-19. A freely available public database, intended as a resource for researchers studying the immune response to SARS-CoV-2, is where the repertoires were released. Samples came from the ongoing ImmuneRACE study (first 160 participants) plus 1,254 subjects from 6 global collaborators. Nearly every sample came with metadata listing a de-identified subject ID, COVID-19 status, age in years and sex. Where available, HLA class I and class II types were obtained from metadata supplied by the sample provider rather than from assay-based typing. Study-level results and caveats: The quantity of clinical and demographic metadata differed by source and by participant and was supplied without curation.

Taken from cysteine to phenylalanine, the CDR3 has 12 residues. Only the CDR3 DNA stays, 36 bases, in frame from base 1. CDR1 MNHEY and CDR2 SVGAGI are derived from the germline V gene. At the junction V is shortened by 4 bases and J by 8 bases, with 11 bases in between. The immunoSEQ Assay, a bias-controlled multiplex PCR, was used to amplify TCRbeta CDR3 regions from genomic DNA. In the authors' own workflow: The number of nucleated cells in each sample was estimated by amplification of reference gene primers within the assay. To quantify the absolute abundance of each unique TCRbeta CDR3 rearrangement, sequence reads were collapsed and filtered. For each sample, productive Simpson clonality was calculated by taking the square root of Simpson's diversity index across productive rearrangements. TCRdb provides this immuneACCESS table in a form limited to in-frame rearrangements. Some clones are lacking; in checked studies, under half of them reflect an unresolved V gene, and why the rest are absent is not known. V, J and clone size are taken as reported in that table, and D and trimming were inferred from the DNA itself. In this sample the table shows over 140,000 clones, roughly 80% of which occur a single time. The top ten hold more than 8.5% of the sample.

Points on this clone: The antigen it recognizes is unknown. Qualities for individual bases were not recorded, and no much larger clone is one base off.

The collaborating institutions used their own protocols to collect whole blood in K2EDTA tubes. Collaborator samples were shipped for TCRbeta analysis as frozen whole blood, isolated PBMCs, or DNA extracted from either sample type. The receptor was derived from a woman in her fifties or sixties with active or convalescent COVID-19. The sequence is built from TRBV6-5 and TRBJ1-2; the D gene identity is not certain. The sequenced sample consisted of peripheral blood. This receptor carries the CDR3 CASSSATGGYTF. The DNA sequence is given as TGTGCCAGCAGTTCCGCGACCGGGGGCTACACCTTC.